The rows below give T cell receptor beta chains drawn from one sample of a study of blood T cell repertoires in COVID-19. Clones were read by immunoSEQ multiplex PCR, and TCRdb kept only the in-frame ones, dropping some. The data contain approximately 200,000 clones, approximately 78% of them singletons. Sequenced sample: peripheral blood. All receptors come from an elderly woman with acute or convalescent COVID-19. CDR3s include the opening cysteine and the closing phenylalanine or tryptophan. The order of the fields is J gene, D gene, clone size, V gene, CDR3 DNA, CDR3 protein. D genes are given only for firm matches. Not all rows give a size; the values are once, few, many and, for expanded clones, a class.

TRBJ1-2,TRBD1,few,TRBV12-5,TGTGCTAGTGGTGACAGGGTCAAAAACTATGGCTACACCTTC,CASGDRVKNYGYTF
TRBJ2-7,-,few,TRBV28,TGTGCCAGCAGTTTACAGGACTACGAGCAGTACTTC,CASSLQDYEQYF
TRBJ2-5,TRBD1,-,TRBV25-1,TGTGCCAGCAGCCCCAGATGGGACAGCCAAGAGACCCAGTACTTC,CASSPRWDSQETQYF
TRBJ1-1,-,-,TRBV18,TGTGCCAGCTCACCTGCAGGTGTAAACACTGAAGCTTTCTTT,CASSPAGVNTEAFF
TRBJ1-2,-,-,TRBV7-2,TGTGCCAGTGAGGGTTCGGGGACTAACTATGGCTACACCTTC,CASEGSGTNYGYTF
TRBJ2-1,-,-,TRBV10-3,TGTGCCATCGGGTTTCCACACCGGGGCAATGAGCAGTTCTTC,CAIGFPHRGNEQFF
TRBJ1-4,TRBD1,-,TRBV13,TGTGCCAGCAGCTCGACCAGGGGGCGCGGCGAAAAACTGTTTTTT,CASSSTRGRGEKLFF
TRBJ2-7,TRBD1,-,TRBV28,TGTGCCAGCAGTGTTCCTCCGGGGACAGACTCATCCTACGAGCAGTACTTC,CASSVPPGTDSSYEQYF
TRBJ1-4,-,-,TRBV4-3,TGCGCCAGCAGCCAAGATCTGAGGGGCGGGGGTGAAAAACTGTTTTTT,CASSQDLRGGGEKLFF
TRBJ2-3,TRBD2,-,TRBV7-2,TGTGCCAGCAGCTTAGACGGGACTATCATCACCACAGATACGCAGTATTTT,CASSLDGTIITTDTQYF
TRBJ1-2,-,once,TRBV30,TGTGCCTGGAGTGTACGGTCCGCCGTCTACACCTTC,CAWSVRSAVYTF
TRBJ2-5,TRBD2,-,TRBV4-2,TGTGCCAGCAGCCATAGCGGGAGGGAGGGACAAGAGACCCAGTACTTC,CASSHSGREGQETQYF
TRBJ2-1,-,-,TRBV27,TGTGCCAGCAGTAAGTGGGAGATCGATGAGCAGTTCTTC,CASSKWEIDEQFF
TRBJ2-7,-,-,TRBV9,TGTGCCAGCAGCGTAGGGCTAGCAGCGACCTACGAGCAGTACTTC,CASSVGLAATYEQYF
TRBJ2-7,-,-,TRBV30,TGTGCCTGGAGATCCTCCGCTTTTCTGGACAGCTCCTACGAGCAGTACTTC,CAWRSSAFLDSSYEQYF
TRBJ1-1,-,-,TRBV19,TGTGCCACTAGGGAGGATACTGAAGCTTTCTTT,CATREDTEAFF
TRBJ2-7,TRBD1,-,TRBV12-3/TRBV12-4,TGTGCCAGCAGAGGACAGGGGGCCAACGAGCAGTACTTC,CASRGQGANEQYF
TRBJ2-5,-,-,TRBV10-3,TGTGCCATCAGGGGAGGTGAACAAGAGACCCAGTACTTC,CAIRGGEQETQYF
TRBJ2-5,TRBD2,-,TRBV27,TGTGCCAGCAGTCGGATAACTAGCGGGATTGGGCCCCAAGAGACCCAGTACTTC,CASSRITSGIGPQETQYF
TRBJ2-1,TRBD2,-,TRBV30,TGTGCCTGGGGGTATAGCGGGAGCGCCACTGAGCAGTTCTTC,CAWGYSGSATEQFF
TRBJ2-1,TRBD2,-,TRBV7-3,TGTGCCAGCAGCTTAACCCTGACCACGGGACTAGGTAATGAGCAGTTCTTC,CASSLTLTTGLGNEQFF
TRBJ2-1,-,few,TRBV21-1,TGTGCCAGCAGCAAACTGACGGTCTTAGCGGAGGGGTTCTCCTACAATGAGCAGTTCTTC,CASSKLTVLAEGFSYNEQFF
TRBJ2-1,-,-,TRBV7-6,TGTGCCAGCAGCTTAAACATGGAGAGCTCCTACAATGAGCAGTTCTTC,CASSLNMESSYNEQFF
TRBJ2-5,-,-,TRBV30,TGTGCCTGGAGCCATGGGGGGGCGGGAGAGACCCAGTACTTC,CAWSHGGAGETQYF
TRBJ1-5,-,-,TRBV3-1/TRBV3-2,TGTGCCAGCAGCCAAGATTTCGGGTCGAGAGATCAGCCCCAGCATTTT,CASSQDFGSRDQPQHF
TRBJ2-6,-,-,TRBV5-6,TGTGCCAGCAGCCCGGGAAAAGGGGCCAACGTCCTGACTTTC,CASSPGKGANVLTF
TRBJ1-5,TRBD1,-,TRBV6-1,TGTGCCAGCAGTGAGGACAGGGCGTTGAGTCAGCCCCAGCATTTT,CASSEDRALSQPQHF
TRBJ1-1,TRBD1,-,TRBV5-4,TGTGCCAGCAGCTTGGACTTACAGGGGGCTGGCACTGAAGCTTTCTTT,CASSLDLQGAGTEAFF
TRBJ1-4,TRBD1,once,TRBV19,TGTGCCAGTAGTGGAACAGGGGTCAATGAAAAACTGTTTTTT,CASSGTGVNEKLFF
TRBJ2-5,TRBD2,-,TRBV5-5,TGTGCCAGCAGCATAGGGGTTCTAGCGGGTGTACAAGAGACCCAGTACTTC,CASSIGVLAGVQETQYF
TRBJ1-2,-,-,TRBV29-1,TGCAGCGTTGAAAGTCTGGGGGCAGGTGGCTACACCTTC,CSVESLGAGGYTF
TRBJ2-1,-,-,TRBV7-2,TGTGCCAGCAGCCCGGCGGGGCCCCATGAGCAGTTCTTC,CASSPAGPHEQFF
TRBJ1-5,TRBD1,once,TRBV19,TGTGCCAGTAGTATCTTCGGACAGGGTAATCAGCCCCAGCATTTT,CASSIFGQGNQPQHF
TRBJ1-4,TRBD1,-,TRBV7-7,TGTGCTAGCAGCCCGACAGGGGGCAACGAAAAACTGTTTTTT,CASSPTGGNEKLFF
TRBJ2-7,-,few,TRBV12-3/TRBV12-4,TGTGCCAGCAGCGCCTACGAGCAGTACTTC,CASSAYEQYF
TRBJ1-1,-,-,TRBV15,TGTGCCACCAGCAGAGATATGAGCGCAGTGGGAGTGACTGAAGCTTTCTTT,CATSRDMSAVGVTEAFF
TRBJ1-4,-,-,TRBV29-1,TGCAGCGGAAGAACGGTAACTAATGAAAAACTGTTTTTT,CSGRTVTNEKLFF
TRBJ1-5,TRBD1,-,TRBV7-9,TGTGCCAGCAGCTTAGGATGGACAGGGGGAGATCAGCCCCAGCATTTT,CASSLGWTGGDQPQHF
TRBJ2-2,-,-,TRBV10-3,TGTGCCATCAGTGAGTCACAGGGAACCGGGGAGCTGTTTTTT,CAISESQGTGELFF
TRBJ2-1,TRBD2,once,TRBV10-1,TGCGCCAGCAGTGAGTCTGAGGGACTAGCGGGCCTCAATGAGCAGTTCTTC,CASSESEGLAGLNEQFF
TRBJ2-7,-,-,TRBV18,TGTGCCAGCTCACCACCAGGGGGGGACGAGCAGTACTTC,CASSPPGGDEQYF